This T cell receptor (beta chain) originates from a study of neoadjuvant anti-PD-1 for oral cavity cancer. Data came from immunoSEQ multiplex PCR; TCRdb stores just in-frame clones and leaves some out. The data contain nearly 15,000 clones, roughly two fifths of them singletons. The germline V gene encodes CDR1 SQVTM and CDR2 ANQGSEA. J gave up 0 bases and V 5 bases, and 15 bases lay outside the gene matches. This CDR3 is built from 18 residues. Time point meaning: after neoadjuvant nivolumab, at surgical resection. In this sample, this clone turned up once. Here the sequenced sample was tumor tissue, taken after nivolumab (anti-PD-1) treatment. The clonotype was recovered from a person aged 40 to 85 with oral cavity squamous cell carcinoma. The chain couples TRBV29-1 to TRBJ2-3, with 9 bases lining up with TRBD2. The CDR3 DNA sequence: TGCAGCGTTCGGAGAATGGTAGCGGGGGACCTTAGCACAGATACGCAGTATTTT. It specifies CSVRRMVAGDLSTDTQYF.